This T cell receptor (beta chain) was sequenced in a study of graft-versus-host responses after intestinal transplantation. Trimming took 4 bases from V and 0 from J, leaving 13 bases between them. The CDR3 contains 17 residues. Germline loops: CDR1 MDHEN, CDR2 SYDVKM. Libraries were prepared by immunoSEQ multiplex PCR; TCRdb keeps only in-frame clonotypes and omits some of them. This repertoire shows about 90,000 clones, roughly 91% found once; its top ten account for 0.95% to 1.3%. Details on this clone: Antigen unknown.

This specimen was unstimulated CD8+ T cells sorted from spleen or lymph node cells, taken before transplant. This chain links TRBV28 with TRBJ2-6, with D possibly TRBD2 on 6 matching bases. The receptor was derived from a human donor who was the organ donor for an intestinal transplant. CDR3 amino acids: CASSSRDSSSGANVLTF. The DNA for the CDR3 is TGTGCCAGCAGTTCCCGGGACTCCAGCTCTGGGGCCAACGTCCTGACTTTC.